This TCR beta chain was sequenced for a study of T cell responses to AZD1222 COVID-19 vaccine. Study details: The analysis combined second doses at about 4 or about 12 weeks. Whole-study findings and limits: Within unmutated variant regions lay the reported targets of nearly half of spike-specific TCRs. Clonal diversity was possibly underestimated, and the donors were mostly white British, with more females.

The assay was immunoSEQ multiplex PCR, and TCRdb's table has in-frame clones only and misses some. Seen here are some 150,000 clones, about 90% observed once, and the top ten hold 4.5% to 6.5%. With regard to this clone: Its specificity is not known.

Germline V gives CDR1 SGHRS, CDR2 YFSETQ. The V and J ends lost 4 bases and 7 bases respectively, with 12 bases between them. The CDR3 runs to 12 residues. Sequencing used peripheral blood, obtained on day 0 of AZD1222 vaccination. The chain couples TRBV5-1 to TRBJ2-7; no definite D call. This clonotype was sampled from an adult in good health. CDR3 in DNA: TGCGCCAGCAGCCCTCGTAGAGGAGAGCAGTACTTC. Residues: CASSPRRGEQYF.